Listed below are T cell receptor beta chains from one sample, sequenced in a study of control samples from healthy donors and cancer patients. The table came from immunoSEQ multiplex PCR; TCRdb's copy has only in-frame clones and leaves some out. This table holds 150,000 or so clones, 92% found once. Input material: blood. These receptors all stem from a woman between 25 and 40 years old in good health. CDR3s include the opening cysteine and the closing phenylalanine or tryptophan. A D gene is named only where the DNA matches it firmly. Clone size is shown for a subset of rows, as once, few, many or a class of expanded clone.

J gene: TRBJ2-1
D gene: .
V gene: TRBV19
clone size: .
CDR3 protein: CASTPRPNYYNEQFF
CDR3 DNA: TGTGCCAGTACCCCAAGGCCAAATTACTACAATGAGCAGTTCTTC

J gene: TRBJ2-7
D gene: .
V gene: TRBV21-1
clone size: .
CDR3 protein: CARGTSPSSYEQYF
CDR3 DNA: TGTGCCAGAGGAACTAGCCCCTCCTCCTACGAGCAGTACTTC

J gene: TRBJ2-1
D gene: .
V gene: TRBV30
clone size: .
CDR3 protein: CAWSVVTGVFGNEQFF
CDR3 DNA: TGTGCCTGGAGTGTAGTCACGGGAGTATTCGGCAATGAGCAGTTCTTC

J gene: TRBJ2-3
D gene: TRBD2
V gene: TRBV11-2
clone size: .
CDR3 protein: CASSPPGGRTDTQYF
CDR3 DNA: TGTGCCAGCAGCCCCCCAGGCGGGAGAACAGATACGCAGTATTTT

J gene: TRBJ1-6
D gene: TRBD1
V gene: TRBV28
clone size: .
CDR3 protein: CASSMGQGDNSPLHF
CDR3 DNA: TGTGCCAGCAGTATGGGACAGGGGGATAATTCACCCCTCCACTTT

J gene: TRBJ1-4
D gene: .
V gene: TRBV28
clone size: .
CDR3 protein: CASSLISGPLATNEKLFF
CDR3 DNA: TGTGCCAGCAGTTTAATTTCAGGGCCTCTCGCAACTAATGAAAAACTGTTTTTT

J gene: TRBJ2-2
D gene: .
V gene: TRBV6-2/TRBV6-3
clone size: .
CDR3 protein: CASSYWGSWGTGELFF
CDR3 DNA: TGTGCCAGCAGTTACTGGGGCTCGTGGGGGACCGGGGAGCTGTTTTTT

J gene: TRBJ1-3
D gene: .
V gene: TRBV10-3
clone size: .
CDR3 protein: CATVSRESSGNTIYF
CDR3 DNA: TGTGCCACCGTCTCCAGGGAAAGCTCTGGAAACACCATATATTTT

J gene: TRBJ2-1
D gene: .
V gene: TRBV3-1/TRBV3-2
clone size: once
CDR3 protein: CASSHLYEVGNEQFF
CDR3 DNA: TGTGCCAGCAGCCATCTCTACGAGGTTGGCAATGAGCAGTTCTTC

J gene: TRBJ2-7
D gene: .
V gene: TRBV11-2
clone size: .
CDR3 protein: CASSSDNSYSYEQYF
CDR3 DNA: TGTGCCAGCAGCTCGGACAACTCCTACTCCTACGAGCAGTACTTC

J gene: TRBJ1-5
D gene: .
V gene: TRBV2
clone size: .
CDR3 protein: CASSPRQAGYNQPQHF
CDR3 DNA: TGTGCCAGCAGTCCAAGACAGGCCGGGTACAATCAGCCCCAGCATTTT

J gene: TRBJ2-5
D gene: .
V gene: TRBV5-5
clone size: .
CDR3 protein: CASSQYTEETQYF
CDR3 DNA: TGTGCCAGCAGCCAATATACGGAAGAGACCCAGTACTTC

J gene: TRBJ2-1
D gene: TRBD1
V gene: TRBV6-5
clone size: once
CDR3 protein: CASRTGPYNEQFF
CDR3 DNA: TGTGCCAGCCGGACAGGGCCCTACAATGAGCAGTTCTTC

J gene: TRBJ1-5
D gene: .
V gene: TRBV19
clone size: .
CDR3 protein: CASSIVGGTYSNQPQHF
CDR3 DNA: TGTGCCAGTAGTATAGTAGGTGGGACATATAGCAATCAGCCCCAGCATTTT

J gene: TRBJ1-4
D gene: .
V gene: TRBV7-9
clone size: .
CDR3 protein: CASSLGTSPNEKLFF
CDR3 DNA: TGTGCCAGCAGCTTGGGGACGTCGCCTAATGAAAAACTGTTTTTT

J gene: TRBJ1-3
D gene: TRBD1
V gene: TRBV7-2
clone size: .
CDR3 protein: CASSFNRGDSGNTIYF
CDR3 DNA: TGTGCCAGCAGCTTTAACAGGGGGGACTCTGGAAACACCATATATTTT

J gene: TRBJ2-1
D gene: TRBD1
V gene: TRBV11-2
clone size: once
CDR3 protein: CASNEPGTGINEQFF
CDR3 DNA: TGTGCCAGCAACGAACCCGGGACAGGGATCAATGAGCAGTTCTTC

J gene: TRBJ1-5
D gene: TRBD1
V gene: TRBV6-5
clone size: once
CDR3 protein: CASSYNGQGNQPQHF
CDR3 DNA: TGTGCCAGCAGTTACAACGGACAGGGCAATCAGCCCCAGCATTTT

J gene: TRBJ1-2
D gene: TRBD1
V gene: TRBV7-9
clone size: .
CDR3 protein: CASSQTGTGSTYGYTF
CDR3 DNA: TGTGCCAGCAGCCAGACCGGGACAGGGAGTACCTATGGCTACACCTTC

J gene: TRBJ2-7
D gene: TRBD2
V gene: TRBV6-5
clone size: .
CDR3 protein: CASSYSGAGPSYEQYF
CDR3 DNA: TGTGCCAGCAGTTACTCGGGAGCGGGACCTTCCTACGAGCAGTACTTC

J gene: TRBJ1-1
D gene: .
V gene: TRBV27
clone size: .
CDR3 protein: CASSLSMASGPFFTEAFF
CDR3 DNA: TGTGCCAGCAGTTTATCGATGGCGTCGGGTCCCTTTTTCACTGAAGCTTTCTTT

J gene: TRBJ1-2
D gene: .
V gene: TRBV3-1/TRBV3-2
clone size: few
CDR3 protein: CASSQVDNYGYTF
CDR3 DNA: TGTGCCAGCAGCCAAGTTGATAACTATGGCTACACCTTC

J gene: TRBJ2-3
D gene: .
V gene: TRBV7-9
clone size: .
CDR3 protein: CASSLGFSTDTQYF
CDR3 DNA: TGTGCCAGCAGCTTAGGGTTTAGCACAGATACGCAGTATTTT

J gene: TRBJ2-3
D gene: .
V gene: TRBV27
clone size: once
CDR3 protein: CASSLRSRTDTQYF
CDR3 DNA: TGTGCCAGCAGTTTGAGGTCCCGCACAGATACGCAGTATTTT

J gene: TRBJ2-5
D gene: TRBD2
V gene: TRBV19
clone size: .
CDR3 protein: CASIGGSGETQYF
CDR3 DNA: TGTGCCAGTATAGGCGGGAGTGGGGAGACCCAGTACTTC

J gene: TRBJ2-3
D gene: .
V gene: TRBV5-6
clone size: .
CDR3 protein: CASTPTRGADTQYF
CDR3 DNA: TGTGCCAGCACCCCCACCAGGGGTGCAGATACGCAGTATTTT

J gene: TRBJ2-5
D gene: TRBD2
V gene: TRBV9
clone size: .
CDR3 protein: CASSVRLAGGNEETQYF
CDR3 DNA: TGTGCCAGCAGCGTCCGACTAGCGGGAGGTAATGAGGAGACCCAGTACTTC

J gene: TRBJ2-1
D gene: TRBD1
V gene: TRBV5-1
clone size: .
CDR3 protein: CASSDGPGGFYNEQFF
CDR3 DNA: TGCGCCAGCAGCGATGGCCCAGGGGGCTTCTACAATGAGCAGTTCTTC

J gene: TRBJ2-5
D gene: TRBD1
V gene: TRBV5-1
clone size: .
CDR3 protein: CASSLGQGARETQYF
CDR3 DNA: TGCGCCAGCAGCTTGGGACAGGGGGCGCGGGAGACCCAGTACTTC

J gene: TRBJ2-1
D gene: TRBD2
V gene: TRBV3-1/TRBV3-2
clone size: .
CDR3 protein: CASSQVRSSGGPYNEQFF
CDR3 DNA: TGTGCCAGCAGCCAAGTCCGGAGTAGCGGGGGACCCTACAATGAGCAGTTCTTC

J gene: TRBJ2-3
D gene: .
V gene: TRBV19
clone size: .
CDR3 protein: CASSRGQETDTQYF
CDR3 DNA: TGTGCCAGTAGTAGAGGCCAAGAGACCGATACGCAGTATTTT